This TCR beta chain is drawn from a study of blood T cell repertoires in COVID-19. J was trimmed by 8 bases and V by 4 bases; bases with no gene match: 14. Germline CDR1 and CDR2: SGHRS and YFSETQ. There are 17 residues in the CDR3. Generated by immunoSEQ multiplex PCR, the TCRdb table keeps only in-frame clones and is missing some. The sample contains over 200,000 clones, 75% to 85% of which appear only once. This clone was recorded a few times. Sequenced material: PBMCs or T cells enriched from blood (not recorded which). The receptor's source is a man aged 35 to 55 who had recovered from COVID-19. The chain employs TRBV5-1 and TRBJ1-4; 10 nucleotides line up with TRBD1. The CDR3, as DNA: TGCGCCAGCAGCCTAAACGTGGGACAGGGGCGTCGGGAAAAACTGTTTTTT. Amino acid sequence: CASSLNVGQGRREKLFF.